The text below deals with one TCR beta chain. This sample was included in a study of blood T cell repertoires in COVID-19. Across the study: The origin of the acute and convalescent COVID-19 samples was the United States, Italy and Spain.

With 0 bases clipped from V and 7 bases from J, the junction kept 8 bases outside the gene matches. The CDR3 is made up of 16 amino acids. CDR1 MNHEY and CDR2 SVGAGI come from the germline V gene. In the source study's methods: Amplified reference gene primers provided the basis for estimating nucleated cell counts. This table comes from immunoSEQ multiplex PCR, and its TCRdb copy is limited to in-frame clones, with some not included. V, J and clone size derive from that table, while D and trimming were established from the DNA sequence. The sample includes about 170,000 clones, 70% to 90% of them seen just once. Followed over time, Seattle patients had been enrolled while infection was active.

The source is a man in his 60s with COVID-19, enrolled during active disease. Sequencing used peripheral blood. The rearrangement uses TRBV6-5 and TRBJ2-2; 7 nucleotides agree with TRBD2. CDR3 in amino acids: CASSYSPAGIVGELFF. In DNA form, the CDR3 reads TGTGCCAGCAGTTACTCGCCAGCGGGGATCGTCGGGGAGCTGTTTTTT.